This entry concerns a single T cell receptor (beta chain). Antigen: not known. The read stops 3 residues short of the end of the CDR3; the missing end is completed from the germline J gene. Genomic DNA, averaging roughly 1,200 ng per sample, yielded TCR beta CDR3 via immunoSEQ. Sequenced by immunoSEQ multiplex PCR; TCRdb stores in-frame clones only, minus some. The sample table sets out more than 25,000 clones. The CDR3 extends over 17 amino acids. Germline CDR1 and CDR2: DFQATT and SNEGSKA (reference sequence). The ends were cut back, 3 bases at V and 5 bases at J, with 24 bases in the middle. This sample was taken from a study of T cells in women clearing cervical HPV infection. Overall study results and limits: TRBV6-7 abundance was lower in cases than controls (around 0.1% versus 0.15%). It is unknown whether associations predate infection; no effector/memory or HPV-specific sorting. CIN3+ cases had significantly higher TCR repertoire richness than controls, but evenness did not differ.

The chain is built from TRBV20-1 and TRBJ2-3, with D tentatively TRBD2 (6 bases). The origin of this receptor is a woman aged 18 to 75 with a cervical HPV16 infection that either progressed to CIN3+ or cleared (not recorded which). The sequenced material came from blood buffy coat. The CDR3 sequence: CSARESQLAQGGDTQYF. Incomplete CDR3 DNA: TGCAGTGCTAGGGAATCCCAGCTAGCGCAAGGAGGAGATACG.